This T cell receptor beta chain was documented in a study of blood T cell repertoires in COVID-19. Germline V gene sequence: CDR1 SEHNR, CDR2 FQNEAQ (reference sequence). The J segment lost 8 bases and the V segment lost 5 bases, leaving 2 bases of the junction unmatched. The CDR3 runs to 11 residues. Measured with immunoSEQ multiplex PCR; TCRdb has only the in-frame clones, and not every one. The table has more than 150,000 clones, roughly 80% seen once. This chain connects TRBV7-9 to TRBJ1-2; 7 nucleotides agree with TRBD1. The TCR was taken from a man aged 55-75 years who had been exposed to COVID-19. Sequenced material: PBMCs or T cells enriched from blood (not recorded which). The CDR3 is CASSTGEGYTF. In DNA, the CDR3 is TGTGCCAGCAGCACAGGGGAGGGCTACACCTTC.